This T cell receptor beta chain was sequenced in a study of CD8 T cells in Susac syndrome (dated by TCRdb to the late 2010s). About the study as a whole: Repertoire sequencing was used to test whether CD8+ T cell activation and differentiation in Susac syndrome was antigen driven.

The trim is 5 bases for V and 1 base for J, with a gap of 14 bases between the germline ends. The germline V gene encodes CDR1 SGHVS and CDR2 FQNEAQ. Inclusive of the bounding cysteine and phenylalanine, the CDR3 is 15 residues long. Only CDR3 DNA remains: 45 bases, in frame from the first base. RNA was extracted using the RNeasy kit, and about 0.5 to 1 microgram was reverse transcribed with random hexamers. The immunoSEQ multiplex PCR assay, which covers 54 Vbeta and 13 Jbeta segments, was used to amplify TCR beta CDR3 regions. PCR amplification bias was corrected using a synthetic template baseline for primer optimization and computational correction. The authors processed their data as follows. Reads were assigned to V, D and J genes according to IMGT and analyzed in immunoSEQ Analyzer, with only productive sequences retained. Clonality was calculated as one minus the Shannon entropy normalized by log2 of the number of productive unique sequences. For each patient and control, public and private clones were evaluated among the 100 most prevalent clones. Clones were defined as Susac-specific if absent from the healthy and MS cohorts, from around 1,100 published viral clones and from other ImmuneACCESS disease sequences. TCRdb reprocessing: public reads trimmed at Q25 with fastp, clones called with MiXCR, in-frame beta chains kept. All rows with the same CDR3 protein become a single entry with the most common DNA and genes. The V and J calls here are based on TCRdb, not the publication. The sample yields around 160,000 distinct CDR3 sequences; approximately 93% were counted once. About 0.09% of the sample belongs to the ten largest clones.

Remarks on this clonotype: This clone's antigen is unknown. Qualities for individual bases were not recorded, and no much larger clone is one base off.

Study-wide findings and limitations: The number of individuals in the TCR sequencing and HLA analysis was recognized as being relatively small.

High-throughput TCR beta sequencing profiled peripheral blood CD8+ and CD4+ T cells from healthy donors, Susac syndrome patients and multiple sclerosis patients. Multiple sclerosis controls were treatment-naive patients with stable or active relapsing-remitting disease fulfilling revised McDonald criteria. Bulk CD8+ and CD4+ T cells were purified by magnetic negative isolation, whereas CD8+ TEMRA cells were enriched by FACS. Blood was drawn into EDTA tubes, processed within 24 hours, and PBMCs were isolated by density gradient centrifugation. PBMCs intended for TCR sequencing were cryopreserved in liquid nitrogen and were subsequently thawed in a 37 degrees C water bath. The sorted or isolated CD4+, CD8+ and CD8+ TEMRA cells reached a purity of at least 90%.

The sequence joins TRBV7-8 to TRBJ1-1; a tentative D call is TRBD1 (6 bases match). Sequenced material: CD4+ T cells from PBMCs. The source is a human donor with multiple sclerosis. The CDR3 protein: CASSKNRDRNTEAFF. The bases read TGTGCCAGCAGCAAAAACAGGGATCGGAACACTGAAGCTTTCTTT.